This entry concerns a single TCR beta chain. Its antigen is not known. V was pared by 8 bases and J by 0 bases, with 13 bases between. The germline V gene encodes CDR1 LGHDT and CDR2 YNNKEL (reference sequence). The CDR3 length is 14 residues. Investigators merged groups given second doses at roughly 4 or roughly 12 weeks. This specimen belongs to a study of T cell responses to AZD1222 COVID-19 vaccine. Broader study findings: No day 14 peak samples; only post-peak repertoires were characterized. Clonal diversity may have been underestimated in mostly white British donors. Nearly half of spike-specific TCRs reportedly target variant regions that are unmutated in the B.1.351 and B.1.1.7 variants.

Sequencing used immunoSEQ multiplex PCR; TCRdb keeps in-frame clones, though not all of them. This repertoire shows 150,000 to 200,000 clones, roughly 90% found once; its top ten account for roughly 4%. This specimen consisted of peripheral blood, obtained 28 days after the second AZD1222 dose. This chain connects TRBV3-1 (or the pseudogene TRBV3-2) to TRBJ1-1, with D unclear. This TCR derives from an adult who received the AZD1222 COVID-19 vaccine. The CDR3 sequence is CASSKSMMNTEAFF. Written as DNA, the CDR3 is TGTGCCAGCTCAAAAAGTATGATGAACACTGAAGCTTTCTTT.